The sequence of this TCR beta chain was determined in a study of CD8+CD57+ T cells in acquired aplastic anemia. Only a few counts were recorded for this clonotype. The CDR3 is 13 residues long. Germline assignment: CDR1 MNHNS and CDR2 SASEGT. V gave up 4 bases and J gave up 6 bases, with 13 bases separating them. Genomic DNA, the template, was used for profiling of the TCR beta VDJ and CDR3. TCRdb passed the reads through MiXCR, listing each CDR3 protein once. The sample holds roughly 500,000 distinct CDR3 sequences, under 40% seen once. Only patients with CD8+CD57+ cell expansion on flow cytometry were chosen for sequencing.

The origin of this receptor is a human donor with aplastic anemia. This sequence joins TRBV6-1 and TRBJ2-7; D perhaps matches TRBD1 (6 bases). The sample consisted of sorted CD4+, CD8+, or CD8+CD57+ T cells (not recorded which) from PBMCs. The CDR3 DNA follows: TGTGCCAGCAGTGTAACAGGGATGGTCGAGCAGTACTTC. Amino acid sequence: CASSVTGMVEQYF.